This TCR beta chain derives from a study of T cell repertoires in cytomegalovirus infection. In the study overall: A matching HLA type, together with CMV infection, was signaled by public TCR beta signatures.

This clonotype has at least ten counts. Its antigen is undetermined. Trimming cost V 4 bases and J 4 bases, with 9 bases left between them. CDR3 length: 13 amino acids. CDR1 is SGHVS and CDR2 is FNYEAQ in the germline V gene. MiXCR, run by TCRdb on the reads, gives a single entry per CDR3 protein. In the table there are some 920,000 distinct CDR3 sequences, roughly 31% of which are singletons. The J gene is TRBJ2-3, the V gene TRBV7-6; no clear D. The TCR comes from a human donor in good health (CMV status not recorded). Some clones in this sample may be carry-over from other donors' samples. Here the sequenced sample was cultured CD8+ T cells from PBMCs, taken from culture after CMV antigen stimulation. CDR3 nucleotides: TGTGCCAGCAGCTCCGTCGCTCCAGATACGCAGTATTTT. It translates to CASSSVAPDTQYF.